The 30 T cell receptor beta chains listed next were all sequenced from one sample in a study of identical twins. TCRdb used MiXCR to reprocess the 5' RACE reads, holding one entry per CDR3 protein. The table records 430,000 or so distinct CDR3 sequences, 20% to 30% of them present only once. These records were also assigned to another study, of T cells expressing NK-cell markers.

Sequencing was done on a sample of CD4+ T cells sorted from blood. These receptors were collected from a woman aged 18-29 years in good health.

The sample holds a few counts of this clonotype. V is TRBV7-9 and J is TRBJ2-2; D is possibly TRBD1 or TRBD2 (6 bases each). The CDR3 is made up of 15 amino acids. CDR1 and CDR2 from the germline V gene are SEHNR and FQNEAQ (reference sequence). Trimming removed 1 base from V and 3 bases from J, with 9 bases in between. In DNA, the CDR3 is TGTGCCAGCAGCTTAGAGGGGGACTACACCGGGGAGCTGTTTTTT. Encoded protein: CASSLEGDYTGELFF.

This clonotype was found a few times. The chain employs TRBV7-8 and TRBJ2-5, with TRBD2 matching over 14 bases. V lost 4 bases and J lost 4; bases outside the gene matches: 5. CDR1 is SGHVS and CDR2 is FQNEAQ in the germline V gene. The CDR3 length is 16 residues. The CDR3 bases are TGTGCCAGCAGCTATCGAGGGACTAGCGGGGGAGAGACCCAGTACTTC. Translating gives CASSYRGTSGGETQYF.

The chain joins TRBV29-1 to TRBJ2-4; no clear D gene. The CDR3 contains 13 residues. Germline lookup yields CDR1 SQVTM and CDR2 ANQGSEA. The V and J ends lost 1 base and 3 bases respectively, with 7 bases between them. CDR3 DNA sequence: TGCAGCGTTGAAGTACCAGGCAAAAACATTCAGTACTTC. This translates into CSVEVPGKNIQYF.

In this sample, this clonotype turned up a few times. The chain carries TRBV6-1 and TRBJ2-1, with a tentative D call TRBD1 (6 bases). The ends were cut back, 6 bases at V and 6 bases at J, with 15 bases in the middle. Germline V CDR1 and CDR2: MNHNS, SASEGT. The CDR3 is 14 residues long. This CDR3 is CASRRRDNFNEQFF. As DNA, the CDR3 is TGTGCCAGCAGACGACGGGACAATTTCAATGAGCAGTTCTTC.

The V and J genes are TRBV3-1 and TRBJ2-7; D unresolved. The CDR3 totals 13 residues. Per germline, CDR1 LGHDT and CDR2 YNNKEL (reference sequence). V lost 0 bases and J lost 6, with 9 bases in between. CDR3 protein: CASSQDLESEQYF. The DNA of the CDR3 is TGTGCCAGCAGCCAAGATCTTGAAAGCGAGCAGTACTTC.

The gene calls are TRBV10-2 and TRBJ2-1; D is undetermined. The CDR3 is 11 amino acids. From germline, CDR1 is WSHSY and CDR2 SAAADI. Trimming shortened V by 1 base and J by 8 bases, and 3 bases separated the two germline ends. The CDR3 loop reads CASSEWDEQFF. The DNA for the CDR3 is TGCGCCAGCAGTGAGTGGGATGAGCAGTTCTTC.

This chain joins TRBV25-1 and TRBJ2-1; 9 positions agree with TRBD1. The CDR3 loop spans 14 amino acids. Germline CDR1 and CDR2: MGHDK and SYGVNS. Trimming removed 4 bases from V and 9 bases from J; junction bases left unmatched: 7. The CDR3 DNA follows: TGTGCCAGCAGTGGGGACAGGGTAATTGGTGAGCAGTTCTTC. Translated, it gives CASSGDRVIGEQFF. The full variable domain, completed using reference TRBV25-1 and TRBJ2-1, is EADIYQTPRYLVIGTGKKITLECSQTMGHDKMYWYQQDPGMELHLIHYSYGVNSTEKGDLSSESTVSRIRTEHFPLTLESARPSHTSQYLCASSGDRVIGEQFFGPGTRLTVL.

The chain joins TRBV27 to TRBJ2-7; maybe TRBD2 (6 bases). CDR1 and CDR2 from the germline V gene are MNHEY and SMNVEV (reference sequence). The V end lost 5 bases, the J end lost 2 bases, and 10 bases lay between the germline ends. The length of the CDR3 is 13 residues. CDR3 nucleotide sequence: TGTGCCAGCAGTCCCCCGGGGGCCTACGAGCAGTACTTC. It specifies CASSPPGAYEQYF.

The V and J genes are TRBV29-1 and TRBJ2-5; 8 bases fit TRBD2. Germline V lookup: CDR1 SQVTM, CDR2 ANQGSEA. The CDR3 spans 13 residues. The V and J ends lost 8 bases and 1 base, in that order; junction bases with no gene match: 6. The CDR3 reads CSYTSGSQETQYF. For the CDR3, the DNA is TGCAGCTATACTAGCGGATCCCAAGAGACCCAGTACTTC.

The chain links TRBV20-1 to TRBJ1-6; D is undetermined. The CDR3 totals 12 residues. Trimming shortened V by 3 bases and J by 8 bases, and 8 bases separated the two germline ends. The germline V gene has CDR1 DFQATT and CDR2 SNEGSKA (reference sequence). The CDR3 reads CSASDPHSPLHF. The DNA for the CDR3 is TGCAGTGCTAGTGACCCCCATTCACCCCTCCACTTT.

V gene TRBV11-1 combines with J gene TRBJ1-1, with no clear D. The germline V gene encodes CDR1 SGHAT and CDR2 FQDESV (reference sequence). V lost 6 bases to trimming and J lost 1 base, with 24 bases between them. This CDR3 comprises 18 residues. The CDR3 protein is CASRAAEGRIGKNTEAFF. Here the CDR3 DNA reads TGTGCCAGCAGGGCGGCGGAAGGCCGGATTGGGAAGAACACTGAAGCTTTCTTT.

There are a few counts of this clonotype. The V call is TRBV12-3 or TRBV12-4, the J call TRBJ2-3; 7 bases line up with TRBD2. The CDR3 spans 13 residues. V shed 6 bases, J shed 5 bases, and the junction held 5 bases outside the gene matches. The CDR3 reads CASSLERGDTQYF. The CDR3 coding sequence is TGTGCCAGCAGCCTCGAGCGGGGAGATACGCAGTATTTT.

This clonotype was counted at least ten times. The chain's CDR3 is CATSREVGYEQYF. For the CDR3, the DNA is TGTGCCACCAGCAGAGAAGTTGGGTACGAGCAGTACTTC. J is TRBJ2-7 and V is TRBV15; D not resolved. This CDR3 region has 13 residues. Deletions cut 0 bases from V and 4 bases from J, with 7 bases between. CDR1 and CDR2 from the germline V gene are LNHNV and YYDKDF (reference sequence). Full variable domain (remainder filled in from reference TRBV15 and TRBJ2-7): DAMVIQNPRYQVTQFGKPVTLSCSQTLNHNVMYWYQQKSSQAPKLLFHYYDKDFNNEADTPDNFQSRRPNTSFCFLDIRSPGLGDTAMYLCATSREVGYEQYFGPGTRLTVT.

Only a few counts were recorded for this clonotype. The V and J genes are TRBV5-1 and TRBJ2-1, with TRBD2 identical over 7 bases. CDR3 length equals 16 residues. Per germline, CDR1 SGHRS and CDR2 YFSETQ. The V and J ends lost 3 bases and 7 bases, in that order; junction bases with no gene match: 13. CDR3 loop: CASSYAGRGTGNEQFF. The CDR3 coding sequence is TGCGCCAGCAGCTACGCGGGGCGGGGGACGGGAAATGAGCAGTTCTTC.

This clonotype appeared a few times. The chain carries TRBV19 and TRBJ2-1; the match to TRBD2 covers 8 bases. Trimming at V came to 5 bases and at J to 7 bases, leaving 16 bases not matched to a gene. The CDR3 contains 17 residues. Germline V gene data show CDR1 as LNHDA and CDR2 as SQIVND (reference sequence). This chain's CDR3 is CASSPRASGQWGNEQFF. The CDR3 DNA follows: TGTGCCAGTAGTCCTCGTGCTAGCGGGCAGTGGGGGAATGAGCAGTTCTTC.

This clonotype was seen a handful of times. The CDR3 DNA is TGTGCCATCAGGACAGGTTCCTACGAGCAGTACTTC. Protein sequence: CAIRTGSYEQYF. This chain links TRBV10-3 with TRBJ2-7; possibly TRBD1 for D (6 bases). This CDR3 region has 12 residues. Per the germline V gene, CDR1 is ENHRY and CDR2 is SYGVKD. V was trimmed by 6 bases and J by 1 base, leaving 7 bases between them.

This clonotype was observed a few times. The rearrangement uses TRBV20-1 and TRBJ2-7; D perhaps matches TRBD1 (5 bases). Per germline, CDR1 DFQATT and CDR2 SNEGSKA (reference sequence). Deletions cut 7 bases from V and 2 bases from J, with 15 bases between. The CDR3 extends over 13 amino acids. This CDR3 is CSGQMTDTYEQYF. For the CDR3, the DNA is TGCAGTGGGCAAATGACGGACACCTACGAGCAGTACTTC.

Points on this clonotype: A junction boundary mismatches the germline segment, possibly from a read error. This sequence joins TRBV9 and TRBJ1-3; 8 bases align to TRBD1. CDR1 is SGDLS, CDR2 YYNGEE, per germline. CDR3 length: 19 residues. The CDR3 DNA reads TGTGCCAGCAGCGCAGGGGGCGCCTTATGGAGGTCTCTTGGAAACACCATATATTTC. As protein: CASSAGGALWRSLGNTIYF.

The gene calls are TRBV4-1 and TRBJ1-1; D is perhaps TRBD1 (5 bases). Deletions cut 2 bases from V and 0 bases from J, with 13 bases between. CDR1 is MGHRA and CDR2 is YSYEKL in the germline V gene. The CDR3 has 16 residues. The CDR3 sequence is CASSQTLGGMNTEAFF. As DNA, the CDR3 is TGCGCCAGCAGCCAAACGCTCGGGGGTATGAACACTGAAGCTTTCTTT.

This clonotype was seen a handful of times. This chain uses TRBV12-3 or TRBV12-4 with TRBJ2-7; 9 bases match TRBD2. This CDR3 has 14 residues. The V segment lost 2 bases and the J segment 4 bases; nucleotides outside the gene matches: 3. This chain's CDR3 is CASSLLAGLYEQYF. CDR3 nucleotides: TGTGCCAGCAGTTTACTAGCGGGGTTATACGAGCAGTACTTC.

This clonotype came up a few times. CDR3 in amino acids: CASSQDLRPSYEQYF. CDR3 sequence (DNA): TGTGCCAGCAGCCAAGATCTCAGGCCTTCCTACGAGCAGTACTTC. The chain combines TRBV4-2 with TRBJ2-7; D remains ambiguous. CDR1 LGHNA and CDR2 YNFKEQ come from the germline V gene. This CDR3 contains 15 residues. V was pared by 0 bases and J by 1 base, with 10 bases between.

This clonotype came up a few times. The chain uses TRBV20-1 and TRBJ1-2, with 8 positions matching TRBD1. V shed 2 bases and J 2 bases; nucleotides not matched to a gene: 1. CDR3 length equals 13 residues. Germline values: CDR1 DFQATT, CDR2 SNEGSKA (reference sequence). This CDR3 reads CSARRQGNYGYTF. The CDR3 DNA is TGCAGTGCTAGACGACAGGGGAACTATGGCTACACCTTC.

At least ten counts were recorded for this clonotype. The junction shows a germline mismatch at one end, possibly a read error. This sequence joins TRBV5-1 and TRBJ1-6; D remains unclear. The germline V gene has CDR1 SGHRS and CDR2 YFSETQ. This CDR3 region has 12 residues. CDR3 bases: TGTGCCAGCAGTTTAGGGAATTCACCCCTCCACTTT. It encodes CASSLGNSPLHF.

This clonotype showed up many times. The V call is TRBV13, the J call TRBJ2-2; D remains ambiguous. The V and J ends lost 5 bases and 3 bases respectively, with 16 bases between them. CDR3 size: 16 residues. In germline, CDR1 is PRHDT, CDR2 FYEKMQ (reference sequence). This CDR3 is CASSPSARRDTGELFF. CDR3 nucleotide sequence: TGTGCCAGCAGCCCAAGTGCCCGTCGGGACACCGGGGAGCTGTTTTTT.

This clonotype was seen a few times. This sequence joins TRBV20-1 and TRBJ2-5; 7 nucleotides agree with TRBD2. This CDR3 spans 12 amino acids. Germline V CDR1 and CDR2: DFQATT, SNEGSKA (reference sequence). J was trimmed by 4 bases and V by 7 bases; bases with no gene match: 6. This chain's CDR3 is CSVQGRGETQYF. CDR3 DNA sequence: TGCAGTGTTCAAGGGAGGGGAGAGACCCAGTACTTC.

This clonotype occurred a few times. The V and J genes are TRBV7-9 and TRBJ1-1; D gene ambiguous. The CDR3 sequence is 14 residues long. V was trimmed by 5 bases and J by 6 bases, leaving 16 bases between them. CDR1 and CDR2 (germline): SEHNR, FQNEAQ (reference sequence). The CDR3 sequence is CASSPTTTLAEAFF. The DNA for the CDR3 is TGTGCCAGCAGCCCCACCACGACATTGGCTGAAGCTTTCTTT.

The rearrangement uses TRBV30 and TRBJ1-1; D unresolved. Germline CDR1 GTSNPN, CDR2 SVGIG (reference sequence). CDR3 length equals 12 residues. V lost 0 bases and J lost 10, with 12 bases in between. The CDR3 reads CAWSVTGPGAFF. The CDR3 DNA reads as TGTGCCTGGAGTGTTACGGGTCCTGGAGCTTTCTTT.

This clonotype showed up many times. This chain connects TRBV9 to TRBJ2-3; D is uncertain. The CDR3 is made up of 13 amino acids. The ends were cut back, 5 bases at V and 1 base at J, with 8 bases in the middle. The V gene's germline CDR1 is SGDLS and CDR2 YYNGEE. CDR3 in DNA: TGTGCCAGCAGTGTAAGCGGCACAGATACGCAGTATTTT. Translation: CASSVSGTDTQYF.

The rearrangement uses TRBV20-1 and TRBJ2-6, with D possibly TRBD2 on 5 matching bases. Trimming shortened V by 4 bases and J by 1 base, and 14 bases separated the two germline ends. Germline V gives CDR1 DFQATT, CDR2 SNEGSKA (reference sequence). The CDR3 loop spans 16 amino acids. For the CDR3, the DNA is TGCAGTGCTACTGACCCGAGGGCGTCTGGGGCCAACGTCCTGACTTTC. Residues: CSATDPRASGANVLTF.

The rearrangement joins TRBV5-6 to TRBJ2-1, with 9 bases that match TRBD2. The CDR3 spans 15 residues. CDR1 SGHDT and CDR2 YYEEEE come from the germline V gene. The V segment lost 4 bases and the J segment 3 bases; nucleotides outside the gene matches: 5. The CDR3 sequence: CASSGLAGIYNEQFF. DNA for the CDR3: TGTGCCAGCAGCGGGCTAGCGGGGATCTACAATGAGCAGTTCTTC.